These T cell receptor beta chains were read from a single sample in a study of blood T cell repertoires in COVID-19. Clones were sequenced by immunoSEQ multiplex PCR, and TCRdb holds only the in-frame ones, with some missing. The sample includes around 240,000 clones, around 80% of them seen just once. What was sequenced was peripheral blood. Every receptor here comes from an elderly woman with acute or convalescent COVID-19. Each CDR3 is given with its conserved first and last residue. The D gene is left open where the match is weak. Size tells how often a clone was seen (once, few, many) or the class of an expanded clone, and some rows leave it out.

J: TRBJ1-1
V: TRBV6-6
D: TRBD1
size: NA
DNA: TGTGCCAGCAGTTCGGACAGGGGTCGTACTGAAGCTTTCTTT
CDR3: CASSSDRGRTEAFF

J: TRBJ2-7
V: TRBV6-5
D: NA
size: NA
DNA: TGTGCCAGCAGGATGAGACAATCCTACGAGCAGTACTTC
CDR3: CASRMRQSYEQYF

J: TRBJ2-6
V: TRBV9
D: NA
size: once
DNA: TGTGCCAGCAGCACCCACAGGGCCTCTGGGGCCAACGTCCTGACTTTC
CDR3: CASSTHRASGANVLTF

J: TRBJ2-4
V: TRBV5-6
D: TRBD1
size: NA
DNA: TGTGCCAGCAGCTTGGATGGGACAGGTTTAAGACTAGCCAAAAACATTCAGTACTTC
CDR3: CASSLDGTGLRLAKNIQYF

J: TRBJ2-3
V: TRBV5-1
D: TRBD2
size: NA
DNA: TGCGCCAGCAGCCCGGTTCGAAGCGGGAGCGCCACAGACACAGATACGCAGTATTTT
CDR3: CASSPVRSGSATDTDTQYF

J: TRBJ1-5
V: TRBV18
D: NA
size: NA
DNA: TGTGCCAGCTCACCAGCGGCAGATAGCAATCAGCCCCAGCATTTT
CDR3: CASSPAADSNQPQHF

J: TRBJ2-4
V: TRBV10-1
D: NA
size: once
DNA: TGCGCCAGCAAGGAGGTAGCCAAAAACATTCAGTACTTC
CDR3: CASKEVAKNIQYF

J: TRBJ2-1
V: TRBV7-9
D: TRBD1
size: once
DNA: TGTGCCAGCAGCTCCGAACGGGACAGGGGGCATAATGAGCAGTTCTTC
CDR3: CASSSERDRGHNEQFF

J: TRBJ2-3
V: TRBV7-9
D: TRBD1
size: NA
DNA: TGTGCCAGCAGCTTCGAGGGGGCAACAGATACGCAGTATTTT
CDR3: CASSFEGATDTQYF

J: TRBJ2-2
V: TRBV19
D: TRBD1
size: many
DNA: TGTGCCAGTAGTTCTCGACAGGGGGGAGGGTACGGCACCGGGGAGCTGTTTTTT
CDR3: CASSSRQGGGYGTGELFF

J: TRBJ1-4
V: TRBV2
D: TRBD1
size: few
DNA: TGTGCCAGCAGTGAAGCCCGGACAGGCTCTGGTGAAAAACTGTTTTTT
CDR3: CASSEARTGSGEKLFF

J: TRBJ2-2
V: TRBV6-6
D: TRBD1
size: NA
DNA: TGTGCCAGCAGTTACTGGACAGGGGGCACCGGGGAGCTGTTTTTT
CDR3: CASSYWTGGTGELFF

J: TRBJ1-4
V: TRBV6-5
D: TRBD1
size: NA
DNA: TGTGCCAGCAGTTGGGACAGCCCCAATGAAAAACTGTTTTTT
CDR3: CASSWDSPNEKLFF

J: TRBJ2-2
V: TRBV12-5
D: NA
size: once
DNA: TGTGCTAGTGGAACAGGCACTGGGGAGCTGTTTTTT
CDR3: CASGTGTGELFF

J: TRBJ2-2
V: TRBV19
D: NA
size: NA
DNA: TGTGCCAGTAGTAAGACAGGAGGGAACACCGGGGAGCTGTTTTTT
CDR3: CASSKTGGNTGELFF

J: TRBJ1-2
V: TRBV5-4
D: TRBD1
size: NA
DNA: TGTGCCAGCAGCCCGGGGACAGGGGTAGCGTATGGCTACACCTTC
CDR3: CASSPGTGVAYGYTF

J: TRBJ1-2
V: TRBV2
D: NA
size: NA
DNA: TGTGCCAGCAGTGTTGGCCTGTCCTATGGCTACACCTTC
CDR3: CASSVGLSYGYTF

J: TRBJ1-2
V: TRBV28
D: TRBD1
size: few
DNA: TGTGCCAGCAGTTTACCACCGACAGGGATTAACTATGGCTACACCTTC
CDR3: CASSLPPTGINYGYTF

J: TRBJ1-5
V: TRBV2
D: TRBD1
size: once
DNA: TGTGCCAGCAAGGACAGGCGGAGCAATCAGCCCCAGCATTTT
CDR3: CASKDRRSNQPQHF

J: TRBJ2-5
V: TRBV18
D: TRBD2
size: NA
DNA: TGTGCCAGCTCACCACTCCCGACTAGCGGGGCGACAAACCAAGAGACCCAGTACTTC
CDR3: CASSPLPTSGATNQETQYF

J: TRBJ2-2
V: TRBV20-1
D: TRBD2
size: once
DNA: TGCAGTGCTAGTCAACTAGCGGGAGTGAAGACCGGGGAGCTGTTTTTT
CDR3: CSASQLAGVKTGELFF

J: TRBJ1-4
V: TRBV11-2
D: NA
size: once
DNA: TGTGCCAGCAGCTTAGATCCGGGGGGCAGTGGGGAAAAACTGTTTTTT
CDR3: CASSLDPGGSGEKLFF

J: TRBJ1-2
V: TRBV5-6
D: NA
size: few
DNA: TGTGCCAGCAGTCAGGACAGTCTCTATGGCTACACCTTC
CDR3: CASSQDSLYGYTF

J: TRBJ2-1
V: TRBV5-1
D: TRBD2
size: NA
DNA: TGCGCCAGCAGCTTGGTTCTCGCGGGAGGCACTGGCAATGAGCAGTTCTTC
CDR3: CASSLVLAGGTGNEQFF

J: TRBJ2-7
V: TRBV5-1
D: NA
size: few
DNA: TGCGCCAGCAGCTTGGGGCCGAGAGGGGGCTACGAGCAGTACTTC
CDR3: CASSLGPRGGYEQYF

J: TRBJ2-5
V: TRBV5-5
D: TRBD2
size: NA
DNA: TGTGCCAGCAGCTGGAGCGGGAGCCCCCAAGAGACCCAGTACTTC
CDR3: CASSWSGSPQETQYF

J: TRBJ1-3
V: TRBV2
D: NA
size: NA
DNA: TGTGCCAGCAGTGAGTCGGGTATCTCTGGAAACACCATATATTTT
CDR3: CASSESGISGNTIYF

J: TRBJ2-3
V: TRBV5-1
D: TRBD2
size: NA
DNA: TGCGCCAGCAGGGGAGGGACTAGCGGGTTCGATACGCAGTATTTT
CDR3: CASRGGTSGFDTQYF

J: TRBJ2-2
V: TRBV5-8
D: NA
size: NA
DNA: TGTGCCAGCAGCTTGAACGTCAGGTGGTCCACCGGGGAGCTGTTTTTT
CDR3: CASSLNVRWSTGELFF

J: TRBJ1-2
V: TRBV6-6
D: TRBD1
size: NA
DNA: TGTGCCAGCAGCTTTAAATCAGGGGGGGGCTACACCTTC
CDR3: CASSFKSGGGYTF

J: TRBJ2-2
V: TRBV7-2
D: NA
size: NA
DNA: TGTGCCAGCAGCTTAGGTCAGGGAATCACCGGGGAGCTGTTTTTT
CDR3: CASSLGQGITGELFF

J: TRBJ1-4
V: TRBV4-3
D: TRBD1
size: once
DNA: TGCGCCAGCAGCCAAATCCCAACCGGGACAGCACTTGAAAAACTGTTTTTT
CDR3: CASSQIPTGTALEKLFF

J: TRBJ1-1
V: TRBV12-3/TRBV12-4
D: NA
size: few
DNA: TGTGCCAGCAGCCTGGGGGGGCCCACTGAAGCTTTCTTT
CDR3: CASSLGGPTEAFF

J: TRBJ2-1
V: TRBV12-3/TRBV12-4
D: NA
size: NA
DNA: TGTGCCAGCAGTTTCGGCAGGGAGGCTGAGCAGTTCTTC
CDR3: CASSFGREAEQFF

J: TRBJ2-3
V: TRBV7-2
D: TRBD2
size: NA
DNA: TGTGCCAGCAGCTTGATAGCGGGAGATACAGATACGCAGTATTTT
CDR3: CASSLIAGDTDTQYF

J: TRBJ1-3
V: TRBV7-2
D: NA
size: once
DNA: TGTGCCAGCAGCTTCATCCAGGGGCCTGGAAACACCATATATTTT
CDR3: CASSFIQGPGNTIYF

J: TRBJ1-1
V: TRBV15
D: TRBD1
size: once
DNA: TGTGCCACCAGCAGAGAATTCAGGGACAGGAACACTGAAGCTTTCTTT
CDR3: CATSREFRDRNTEAFF

J: TRBJ2-2
V: TRBV30
D: NA
size: few
DNA: TGTGCCTATGCAATCACAGGGCAATCCGGGGAGCTGTTTTTT
CDR3: CAYAITGQSGELFF

J: TRBJ1-3
V: TRBV27
D: NA
size: NA
DNA: TGTGCCAGCCGACGAGGGGGAGGAAACACCATATATTTT
CDR3: CASRRGGGNTIYF

J: TRBJ2-5
V: TRBV19
D: NA
size: once
DNA: TGTGCCAGGTGTCAGGGCCGGGGGGAGACCCAGTACTTC
CDR3: CARCQGRGETQYF

J: TRBJ1-1
V: TRBV9
D: NA
size: NA
DNA: TGTGCCAGCAGCGTAGTTGGGCAGGGGAACACTGAAGCTTTCTTT
CDR3: CASSVVGQGNTEAFF

J: TRBJ1-5
V: TRBV6-5
D: TRBD1
size: NA
DNA: TGTGCCAGCAGAACTTCCGGGACAGGGAATCAGCCCCAGCATTTT
CDR3: CASRTSGTGNQPQHF

J: TRBJ1-6
V: TRBV7-8
D: TRBD1
size: NA
DNA: TGTGCCAGCAGCGGACAGGGGTATTCACCCCTCCACTTT
CDR3: CASSGQGYSPLHF

J: TRBJ2-7
V: TRBV28
D: TRBD2
size: NA
DNA: TGTGCCAGCAGCTCCGGGACTAGCGGGAGTCGGGCAGTACGCGAGCAGTACTTC
CDR3: CASSSGTSGSRAVREQYF

J: TRBJ1-5
V: TRBV6-5
D: NA
size: NA
DNA: TGTGCCAGCGCAGGACATAGCAATCAGCCCCAGCATTTT
CDR3: CASAGHSNQPQHF

J: TRBJ1-5
V: TRBV7-2
D: TRBD1
size: NA
DNA: TGTGCCAGCAGCTTAGACGGTAGCGCGACAGGGCGAATCAATCAGCCCCAGCATTTT
CDR3: CASSLDGSATGRINQPQHF

J: TRBJ2-1
V: TRBV11-3
D: TRBD2
size: once
DNA: TGTGCCAGCAGCTTAGAGAGACTAGCGGGGGCCAACAATGAGCAGTTCTTC
CDR3: CASSLERLAGANNEQFF

J: TRBJ2-7
V: TRBV5-1
D: TRBD1
size: once
DNA: TGCGCCAGCAGCTTAAAGACAGGGTCCTACGAGCAGTACTTC
CDR3: CASSLKTGSYEQYF

J: TRBJ2-1
V: TRBV4-3
D: NA
size: NA
DNA: TGCGCCAGCAGCCAGTGGCAGCGGAGCTCCTACAATGAGCAGTTCTTC
CDR3: CASSQWQRSSYNEQFF

J: TRBJ1-2
V: TRBV11-2
D: TRBD1
size: NA
DNA: TGTGCCAGCAGCCCAACCCTCGGGACAGGGAACGGCGAAGGCTATGGCTACACCTTC
CDR3: CASSPTLGTGNGEGYGYTF

J: TRBJ2-2
V: TRBV11-2
D: TRBD1
size: NA
DNA: TGTGCCAGCAGCACCGGGACAGGGAACACCGGGGAGCTGTTTTTT
CDR3: CASSTGTGNTGELFF

J: TRBJ1-2
V: TRBV18
D: NA
size: few
DNA: TGTGCCAGCTCACCAGGCCTTATGGGGACTATGAGGGACACCTTC
CDR3: CASSPGLMGTMRDTF

J: TRBJ1-4
V: TRBV3-1/TRBV3-2
D: NA
size: NA
DNA: TGTGCCAGCAGCCACAAGTACGGGACAACTAATGAAAAACTGTTTTTT
CDR3: CASSHKYGTTNEKLFF